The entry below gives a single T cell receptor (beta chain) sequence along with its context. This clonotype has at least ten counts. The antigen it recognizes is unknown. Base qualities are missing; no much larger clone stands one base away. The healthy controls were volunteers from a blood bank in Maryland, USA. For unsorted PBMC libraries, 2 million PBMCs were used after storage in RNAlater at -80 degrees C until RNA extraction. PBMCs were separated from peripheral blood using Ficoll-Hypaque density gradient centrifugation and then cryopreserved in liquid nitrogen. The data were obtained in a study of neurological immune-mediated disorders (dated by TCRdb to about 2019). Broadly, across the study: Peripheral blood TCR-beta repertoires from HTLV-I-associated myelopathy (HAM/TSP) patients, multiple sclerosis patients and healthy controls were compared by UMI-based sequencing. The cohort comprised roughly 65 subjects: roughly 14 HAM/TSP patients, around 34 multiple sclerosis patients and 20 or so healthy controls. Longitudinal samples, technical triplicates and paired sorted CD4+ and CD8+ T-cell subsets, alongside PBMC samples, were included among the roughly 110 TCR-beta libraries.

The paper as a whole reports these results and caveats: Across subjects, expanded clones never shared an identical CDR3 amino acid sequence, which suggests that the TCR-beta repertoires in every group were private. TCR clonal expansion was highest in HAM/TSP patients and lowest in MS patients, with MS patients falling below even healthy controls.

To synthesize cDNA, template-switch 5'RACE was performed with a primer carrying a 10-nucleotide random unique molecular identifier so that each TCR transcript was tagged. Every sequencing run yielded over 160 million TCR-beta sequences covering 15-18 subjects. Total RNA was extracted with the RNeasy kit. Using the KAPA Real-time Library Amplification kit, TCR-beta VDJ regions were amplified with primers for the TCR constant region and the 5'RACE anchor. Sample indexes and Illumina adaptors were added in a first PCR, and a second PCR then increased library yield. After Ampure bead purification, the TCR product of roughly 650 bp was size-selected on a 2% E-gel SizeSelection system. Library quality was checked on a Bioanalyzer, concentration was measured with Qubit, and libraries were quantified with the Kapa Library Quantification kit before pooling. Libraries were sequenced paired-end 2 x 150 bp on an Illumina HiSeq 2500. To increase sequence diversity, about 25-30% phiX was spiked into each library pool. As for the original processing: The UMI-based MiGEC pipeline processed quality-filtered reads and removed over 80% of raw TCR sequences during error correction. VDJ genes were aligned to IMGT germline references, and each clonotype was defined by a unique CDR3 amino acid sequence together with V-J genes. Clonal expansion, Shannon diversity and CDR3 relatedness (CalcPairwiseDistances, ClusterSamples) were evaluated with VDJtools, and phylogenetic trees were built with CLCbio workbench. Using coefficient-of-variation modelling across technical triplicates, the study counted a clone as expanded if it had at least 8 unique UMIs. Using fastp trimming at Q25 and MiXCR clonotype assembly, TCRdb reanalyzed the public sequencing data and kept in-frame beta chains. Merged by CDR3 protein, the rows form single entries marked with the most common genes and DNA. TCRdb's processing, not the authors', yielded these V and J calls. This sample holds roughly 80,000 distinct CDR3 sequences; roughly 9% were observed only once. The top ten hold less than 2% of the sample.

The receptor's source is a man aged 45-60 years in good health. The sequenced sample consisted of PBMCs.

The DNA reads TGTGCCAGCAGCTTCCCCGGGGAGGGTCGGGAGACCCAGTACTTC. Translated, this gives CASSFPGEGRETQYF. This sequence uses TRBV5-5 and TRBJ2-5; TRBD2 matches 7 bases in the middle. The CDR3 covers 15 residues, taking in both the cysteine and the phenylalanine. Kept here is only the CDR3 DNA, which spans 45 bases and is read in frame from base 1. At the junction V is shortened by 2 bases and J by 5 bases; bases outside the gene matches: 9. For CDR1 and CDR2, the germline V gene (reference sequence) lists SGHKS and YYEKEE.